This T cell receptor (beta chain) was sequenced during a study of blood T cell repertoires in COVID-19. The wider study: Collection of acute and convalescent COVID-19 samples took place in the United States, Italy and Spain.

Libraries were prepared by immunoSEQ multiplex PCR; TCRdb keeps only in-frame clonotypes and omits some of them. The repertoire holds about 300,000 clones, with about 91% as singletons. This CDR3 is 15 amino acids long. Germline V gene lookup returns CDR1 MNHEY and CDR2 SVGAGI. Trimming cost V 5 bases and J 6 bases, with 19 bases left between them. Sequenced input: peripheral blood. This clonotype was obtained from a woman aged 30 to 39 who had recovered from COVID-19. V gene TRBV6-5 combines with J gene TRBJ2-5, with a weak D call TRBD2 (5 bases). The CDR3 here is CASSHDPSGGQTQYF. The CDR3 region has the DNA TGTGCCAGCAGTCACGACCCATCAGGAGGCCAGACCCAGTACTTC.